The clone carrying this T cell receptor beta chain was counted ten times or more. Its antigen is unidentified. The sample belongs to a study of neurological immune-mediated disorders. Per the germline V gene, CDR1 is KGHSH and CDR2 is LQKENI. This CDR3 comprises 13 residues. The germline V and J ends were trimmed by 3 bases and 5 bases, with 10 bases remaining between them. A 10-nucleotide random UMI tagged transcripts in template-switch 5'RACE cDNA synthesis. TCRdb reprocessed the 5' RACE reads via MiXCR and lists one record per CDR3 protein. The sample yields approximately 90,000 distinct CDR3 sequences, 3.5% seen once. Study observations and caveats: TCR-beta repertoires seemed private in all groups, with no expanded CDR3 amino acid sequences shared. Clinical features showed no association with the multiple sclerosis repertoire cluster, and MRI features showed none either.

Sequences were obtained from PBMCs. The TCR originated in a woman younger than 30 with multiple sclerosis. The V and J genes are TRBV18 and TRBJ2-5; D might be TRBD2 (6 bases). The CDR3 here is CASSPSGLETQYF. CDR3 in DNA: TGTGCCAGCTCACCGAGCGGGCTGGAGACCCAGTACTTC.